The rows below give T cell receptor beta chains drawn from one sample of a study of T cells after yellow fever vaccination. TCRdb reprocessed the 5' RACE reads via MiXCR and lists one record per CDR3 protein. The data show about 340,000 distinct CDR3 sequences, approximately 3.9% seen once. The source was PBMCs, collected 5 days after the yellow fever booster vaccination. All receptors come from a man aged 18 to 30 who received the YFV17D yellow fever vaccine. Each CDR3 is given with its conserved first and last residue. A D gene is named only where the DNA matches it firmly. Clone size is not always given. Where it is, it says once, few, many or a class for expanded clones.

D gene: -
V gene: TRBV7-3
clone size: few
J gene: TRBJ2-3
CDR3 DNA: TGTGCCAGCAGCCCTAAGGGCGGCGGGGGCACAGATACGCAGTATTTT
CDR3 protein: CASSPKGGGGTDTQYF

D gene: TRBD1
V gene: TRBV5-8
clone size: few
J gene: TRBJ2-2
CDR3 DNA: TGTGCCAGCAGCTCCGACAGGGGGCGAGACACCGGGGAGCTGTTTTTT
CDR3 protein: CASSSDRGRDTGELFF

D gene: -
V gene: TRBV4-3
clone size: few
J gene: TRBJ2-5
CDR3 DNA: TGCGCCAGCAGCCAAAACGAGGCCCCTGAGACCCAGTACTTC
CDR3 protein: CASSQNEAPETQYF

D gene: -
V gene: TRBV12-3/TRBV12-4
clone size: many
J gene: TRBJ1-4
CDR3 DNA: TGTGCCAGCAGTTTTGTGGGGATGGCTGAAAAACTGTTTTTT
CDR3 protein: CASSFVGMAEKLFF

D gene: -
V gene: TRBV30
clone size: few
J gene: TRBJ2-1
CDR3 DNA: TGTGCCTGGGGGAGTAGTGGGGATCGGTTCTTC
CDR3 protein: CAWGSSGDRFF

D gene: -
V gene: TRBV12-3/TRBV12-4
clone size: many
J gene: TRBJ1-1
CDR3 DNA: TGTGCCAGCAGTTCTCAGGTAAACACTGAAGCTTTCTTT
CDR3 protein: CASSSQVNTEAFF

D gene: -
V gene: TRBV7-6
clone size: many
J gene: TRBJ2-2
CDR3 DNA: TGTGCCAGCAGCTTAAGGTCCGGGGAAAACACCGGGGAGCTGTTTTTT
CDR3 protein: CASSLRSGENTGELFF

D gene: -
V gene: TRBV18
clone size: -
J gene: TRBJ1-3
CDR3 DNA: TGTGCCAGCTCACCCCTTTTAGGGCACTCTGGAAACACCATATATTTT
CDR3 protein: CASSPLLGHSGNTIYF

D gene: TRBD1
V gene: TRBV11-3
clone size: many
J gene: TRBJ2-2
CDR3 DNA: TGTGCCAGCAGCTTAGATCAGGCCGGGACAGGGAACACCGGGGAGCTGTTTTTT
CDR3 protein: CASSLDQAGTGNTGELFF

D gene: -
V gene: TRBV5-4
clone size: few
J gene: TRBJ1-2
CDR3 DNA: TGTGCCAGCAGCTTGTATGGGGGAGAGGCAGGCTACACCTTC
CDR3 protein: CASSLYGGEAGYTF

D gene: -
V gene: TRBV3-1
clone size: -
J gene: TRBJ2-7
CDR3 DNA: TGTGCCAGCAGCCAAGATCGAGCTATGTTGGGCGAGCAGTACTTC
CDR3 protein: CASSQDRAMLGEQYF

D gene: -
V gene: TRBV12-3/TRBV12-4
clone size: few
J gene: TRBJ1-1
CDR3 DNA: TGTGCCAGCAGGGGGGGTTACTTGAACACTGAAGCTTTCTTT
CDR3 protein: CASRGGYLNTEAFF

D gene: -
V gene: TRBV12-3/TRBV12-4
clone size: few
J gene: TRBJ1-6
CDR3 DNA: TGTGCCAGCAGTTGGGCGGCGGGGGCGGATTCACCCCTCCACTTT
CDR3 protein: CASSWAAGADSPLHF